This TCR beta chain was identified in a study of blood T cell repertoires in COVID-19. On the study more broadly: From the United States, Italy and Spain came samples of acute and convalescent COVID-19. T cells, B-cell-depleted T cells, or PBMCs provided the cDNA or gDNA that served as material.

A few counts support this clone. In the original workflow: It was from reference gene primer amplification that nucleated cell counts were estimated. Using immunoSEQ multiplex PCR, the repertoire was profiled, and TCRdb retains in-frame clones only, with some absent. Clonal size and the V and J genes are those of that table, whereas D and trimming came from the DNA. The sample includes approximately 85,000 clones, around 92% seen only once; the top ten take roughly 6.6%. This CDR3 contains 13 residues. Germline CDR1 and CDR2: KGHSH and LQKENI. The ends were cut back, 5 bases at V and 6 bases at J, with 11 bases in the middle.

The TCR was taken from a woman aged 55 to 70 with active COVID-19. The rearrangement links TRBV18 to TRBJ1-5; no clear D gene. Source material: peripheral blood. The CDR3 DNA follows: TGTGCCAGCTCAGAGGGTAATAGTCAGCCCCAGCATTTT. Translated: CASSEGNSQPQHF.